The 23 T cell receptor beta chains given below trace back to one sample, sequenced in a study of patients and donors after allogeneic stem cell transplantation (dated by TCRdb to between 2020 and 2021). The library came from RT-PCR. The data were produced on a NextSeq 550. TCRdb reanalyzed the raw reads on its own, using fastp at Q25 for trimming and MiXCR for clone calling, and kept in-frame beta chains. Every distinct CDR3 protein forms one entry, paired with its most common genes and DNA. Recorded for this sample are more than 850,000 distinct CDR3 sequences; about a sixth of them occurred a single time. The ten largest account for 5% to 6.5% of the sample. The sample taken for sequencing was blood, either unsorted or a sorted T cell fraction (not recorded which). These receptors were taken from a human donor who was either an allogeneic HSCT recipient or a stem cell or donor lymphocyte infusion donor (not recorded which). It is not recorded whose cells these are; they may come from a transplant donor.

The chain couples TRBV7-2 to TRBJ1-1; TRBD1 is a possible D gene (5 bases). The CDR3 length is 14 residues. CDR1 is SGHTA and CDR2 is FQGNSA in the germline V gene. Trimming cost V 6 bases and J 1 base, with 12 bases left between them. This CDR3 is CASRGGPTNTEAFF. The CDR3 DNA follows: TGTGCCAGCAGGGGGGGACCGACGAACACTGAAGCTTTCTTT.

This clonotype turned up a few times. CDR3 sequence: CASTRGGTLNQPQHF. In DNA, the CDR3 is TGTGCCAGCACGCGGGGAGGCACCCTTAATCAGCCCCAGCATTTT. The gene calls are TRBV12-3 or TRBV12-4 and TRBJ1-5; no firm D call. The CDR3 is 15 residues long. V shed 7 bases and J shed 4 bases, with 17 bases lying between them.

The chain links TRBV6-1 to TRBJ2-2; the D gene is possibly TRBD1 (5 bases). The V and J ends lost 8 bases and 6 bases respectively, with 13 bases between them. The CDR3 runs 13 residues. Germline V gene data show CDR1 as MNHNS and CDR2 as SASEGT. CDR3 bases: TGTGCCAGCCGGCAGGGATTGGCCGGGGAGCTGTTTTTT. It translates to CASRQGLAGELFF.

The chain has TRBV2 and TRBJ2-3, with 10 bases that match TRBD2. Trimming took 7 bases from V and 2 from J; bases not matched to a gene: 15. The CDR3 is 18 amino acids. Germline lookup yields CDR1 SNHLY and CDR2 FYNNEI. The CDR3 sequence is CASIFASGRRPNTDTQYF. CDR3 nucleotide sequence: TGTGCCAGCATTTTCGCTAGCGGGAGACGACCTAACACAGATACGCAGTATTTT.

The sample holds many counts of this clonotype. This chain connects TRBV12-3 or TRBV12-4 to TRBJ2-1; weak D call: TRBD2 (5 bases). The V and J ends lost 10 bases and 3 bases respectively, with 19 bases between them. The CDR3 runs 15 residues. The CDR3 is CATTGSGMDYNEQFF. In nucleotides, the CDR3 is TGTGCCACCACCGGTTCGGGGATGGACTACAATGAGCAGTTCTTC.

The chain recombines TRBV10-2 with TRBJ1-1; no reliable D call. Germline values: CDR1 WSHSY, CDR2 SAAADI. CDR3 size: 12 residues. The ends were cut back, 3 bases at V and 7 bases at J, with 9 bases in the middle. The CDR3: CASSEGGDEAFF. DNA of the CDR3: TGCGCCAGCAGTGAAGGAGGTGATGAAGCTTTCTTT.

This chain links TRBV5-1 with TRBJ2-7; TRBD2 matches 11 bases. Germline-derived CDR1 and CDR2 are SGHRS and YFSETQ. The CDR3 loop spans 12 amino acids. J gave up 12 bases and V 4 bases, and 6 bases lay outside the gene matches. The CDR3: CASSTSGRNRYF. The CDR3 DNA reads TGCGCCAGCAGCACTAGCGGGAGAAATAGGTACTTC. Full variable domain (missing parts from reference TRBV5-1 and TRBJ2-7): KAGVTQTPRYLIKTRGQQVTLSCSPISGHRSVSWYQQTPGQGLQFLFEYFSETQRNKGNFPGRFSGRQFSNSRSEMNVSTLELGDSALYLCASSTSGRNRYFGPGTRLTVT.

This clonotype was seen a handful of times. The gene calls are TRBV2 and TRBJ2-2, with D maybe TRBD2 (5 bases). The V and J ends lost 2 bases and 1 base respectively, with 14 bases between them. Germline CDR1 is SNHLY and CDR2 is FYNNEI. The CDR3 length is 17 residues. The chain's CDR3 is CASSELRALGNTGELFF. As DNA, the CDR3 is TGTGCCAGCAGTGAACTACGGGCACTAGGGAACACCGGGGAGCTGTTTTTT.

V gene TRBV7-6 combines with J gene TRBJ1-1; 7 nucleotides match TRBD1. The trim removed 5 bases at V and 4 bases at J, leaving 16 bases unmatched. Per germline, CDR1 SGHVS and CDR2 FNYEAQ. The CDR3 extends over 17 amino acids. The CDR3 spells CASSTFPRGRGGTEAFF. CDR3 bases: TGTGCCAGCAGCACCTTCCCGCGGGGCAGGGGGGGCACTGAAGCTTTCTTT.

This clonotype was picked up a small number of times. The chain carries TRBV29-1 and TRBJ1-2; 11 bases fit TRBD1. The V and J ends lost 6 bases and 4 bases, in that order; junction bases with no gene match: 7. Germline V lookup: CDR1 SQVTM, CDR2 ANQGSEA. This CDR3 is built from 14 residues. The CDR3 nucleotides are TGCAGCGTGGGACAGGGGGGGGCAGGCTATGGCTACACCTTC. Translation gives CSVGQGGAGYGYTF.

The genes are TRBV9 and TRBJ2-1; 8 nucleotides line up with TRBD2. After removal of 0 bases from V and 2 bases from J, the junction contained 4 bases not matched to a gene. The germline V gene encodes CDR1 SGDLS and CDR2 YYNGEE. The CDR3 runs to 16 residues. CDR3: CASSVVLAGAYNEQFF. CDR3 DNA: TGTGCCAGCAGCGTAGTCCTAGCGGGTGCCTACAATGAGCAGTTCTTC.

The sample holds a few counts of this clonotype. The DNA of the CDR3 is TGTGCCAGCAGTTCGGTTCGGAACGGGAACCCGCATTTT. It translates to CASSSVRNGNPHF. The rearrangement uses TRBV6-6 and TRBJ1-5; no clear D gene. The CDR3 contains 13 residues. From germline, CDR1 is MNHNY and CDR2 SVGAGI (reference sequence). Trimming took 4 bases from V and 15 from J, leaving 19 bases between them.

The chain is built from TRBV9 and TRBJ2-2; unclear D gene. Trimming left V 3 bases short and J 4 bases short, with 13 bases between. Germline V CDR1 and CDR2: SGDLS, YYNGEE. The CDR3 totals 15 residues. The CDR3, as DNA: TGTGCCAGCAGCGGATGGGCACTCCTCACCGGGGAGCTGTTTTTT. It yields the protein CASSGWALLTGELFF.

The chain combines TRBV28 with TRBJ2-3; the D gene is possibly TRBD2 (6 bases). Germline CDR1 MDHEN, CDR2 SYDVKM. The CDR3 spans 15 residues. The ends were cut back, 6 bases at V and 2 bases at J, with 15 bases in the middle. Written as DNA, the CDR3 is TGTGCCAGCAGCTGGGACTCCCCGTCCACAGATACGCAGTATTTT. Translated, it gives CASSWDSPSTDTQYF.

There are a few counts of this clonotype. The chain joins TRBV11-2 to TRBJ1-5, with unresolved D. Germline V lookup: CDR1 SGHAT, CDR2 FQNNGV. CDR3 length: 18 residues. Trimming left V 1 base short and J 4 bases short, with 20 bases between. CDR3 DNA sequence: TGTGCCAGCAGCTTAGTCCATGGAAGGTTCCGTGGGAATCAGCCCCAGCATTTT. Protein product: CASSLVHGRFRGNQPQHF.

V is TRBV12-3 or TRBV12-4 and J is TRBJ2-1; 9 nucleotides agree with TRBD1. The CDR3 sequence is 14 residues long. The ends lost 6 bases at V and 4 bases at J; junction bases unmatched: 4. The CDR3 protein is CASRGQGLYNEQFF. The CDR3 region has the DNA TGTGCCAGCAGAGGACAGGGGCTGTACAATGAGCAGTTCTTC.

The gene calls are TRBV25-1 and TRBJ2-3; the D is unclear. V lost 5 bases, J lost 2 bases, and 17 bases lay in between. The germline CDR1 and CDR2 sequences are MGHDK and SYGVNS. This CDR3 comprises 16 residues. CDR3 DNA: TGTGCCAGCAGTAAGGCCGGGTCCAGGATCACAGATACGCAGTATTTT. Protein sequence: CASSKAGSRITDTQYF.

In its sample, this clonotype was seen a few times. This chain uses TRBV5-1 with TRBJ1-2, with TRBD1 matching 8 bases. Trimming took 1 base from V and 5 from J; bases not matched to a gene: 7. CDR3 length: 15 amino acids. Germline CDR1 is SGHRS and CDR2 is YFSETQ. CDR3 in amino acids: CASSLTGGEIYGYTF. For the CDR3, the DNA is TGCGCCAGCAGCTTGACAGGGGGTGAAATATATGGCTACACCTTC.

The chain has TRBV30 and TRBJ2-1, with unresolved D. The CDR3 runs to 13 residues. The germline gives CDR1 GTSNPN, CDR2 SVGIG (reference sequence). V lost 8 bases to trimming and J lost 1 base, with 12 bases between them. The DNA for the CDR3 is TGTGCCGGCTCTCGGGCTTCCTACAATGAGCAGTTCTTC. This sequence encodes CAGSRASYNEQFF.

This clonotype was picked up many times. The V and J genes are TRBV5-1 and TRBJ2-7, with TRBD2 identical over 9 bases. Trimming at V came to 4 bases and at J to 2 bases, leaving 7 bases not matched to a gene. The CDR3 sequence is 15 residues long. Per germline, CDR1 SGHRS and CDR2 YFSETQ. The CDR3 bases are TGCGCCAGCAGCCAACCTAGCGGGAAGGCCTACGAGCAGTACTTC. It yields the protein CASSQPSGKAYEQYF.

The genes are TRBV5-1 and TRBJ2-2; tentatively, D is TRBD1 (6 bases). The CDR3 consists of 15 residues. The germline V gene has CDR1 SGHRS and CDR2 YFSETQ. Trimming cost V 2 bases and J 1 base, with 9 bases left between them. The CDR3 sequence is CASSFDRKNTGELFF. CDR3 coding DNA: TGCGCCAGCAGCTTTGACAGGAAGAACACCGGGGAGCTGTTTTTT. The variable domain in full, completed from reference TRBV5-1 and TRBJ2-2, reads KAGVTQTPRYLIKTRGQQVTLSCSPISGHRSVSWYQQTPGQGLQFLFEYFSETQRNKGNFPGRFSGRQFSNSRSEMNVSTLELGDSALYLCASSFDRKNTGELFFGEGSRLTVL.

This chain uses TRBV18 with TRBJ2-1, with 9 bases identical to TRBD2. Germline V gene lookup returns CDR1 KGHSH and CDR2 LQKENI. This CDR3 is 15 amino acids long. Losses at the gene ends were 1 base for V and 8 bases for J; bases not matched to a gene: 6. CDR3: CASSPRLAAPHEQFF. The CDR3 nucleotides read TGTGCCAGCTCACCACGACTAGCGGCCCCCCATGAGCAGTTCTTC.

There are a few counts of this clonotype. This chain links TRBV29-1 with TRBJ2-7; 7 positions agree with TRBD1. Looked up from germline, CDR1 is SQVTM and CDR2 is ANQGSEA. V dropped 4 bases and J dropped 4; count of bases not matched to a gene: 10. The CDR3 extends over 14 amino acids. CDR3 residues: CSVGRDRPFYEQYF. DNA of the CDR3: TGCAGCGTTGGCCGGGACAGACCTTTTTACGAGCAGTACTTC.